This entry features one T cell receptor beta chain sequence. The CDR3 is made up of 15 amino acids. V gave up 3 bases and J gave up 9 bases, with 18 bases separating them. Germline CDR1 SGHAT, CDR2 FQNNGV. This record belongs to a study of shared clonotypes between healthy human individuals. As for the study in general: Donors had three CD4 naive, three CD4 memory, two CD8 naive and one CD8 memory plate apiece.

CD4+ cells were split into CD45RA+ naive and CD45RA-negative memory subsets. Data came from immunoSEQ multiplex PCR; TCRdb stores just in-frame clones and leaves some out. The profile shows about a million clones, approximately 75% of them singletons. This TCR was recovered from a man between 18 and 35 years old in good health. Some clones in this sample may be carry-over from other donors' samples. The V call is TRBV11-2, the J call TRBJ2-1; D is possibly TRBD2 (5 bases). Sequences were obtained from memory CD4+ T cells from PBMCs. Subset meaning: CD45RA-negative fraction. CDR3 coding DNA: TGTGCCAGCAGCTTGGTAGGTGGGAGTTTTAGTGAGCAGTTCTTC. Translated: CASSLVGGSFSEQFF.